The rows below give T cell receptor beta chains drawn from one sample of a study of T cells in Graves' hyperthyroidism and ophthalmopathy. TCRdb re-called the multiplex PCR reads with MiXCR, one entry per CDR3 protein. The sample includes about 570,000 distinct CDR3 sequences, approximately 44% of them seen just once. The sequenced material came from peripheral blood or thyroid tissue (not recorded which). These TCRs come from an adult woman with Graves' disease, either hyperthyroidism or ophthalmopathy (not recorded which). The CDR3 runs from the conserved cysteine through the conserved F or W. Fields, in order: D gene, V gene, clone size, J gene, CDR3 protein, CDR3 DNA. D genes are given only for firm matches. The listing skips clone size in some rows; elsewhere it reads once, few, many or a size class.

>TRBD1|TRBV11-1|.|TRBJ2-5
CASGTGTADLETQYF
TGTGCCAGCGGTACCGGGACAGCCGACCTGGAGACCCAGTACTTC
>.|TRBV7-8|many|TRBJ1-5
CASSLDRVIDQPQHF
TGTGCCAGCAGCTTAGACAGGGTTATAGATCAGCCCCAGCATTTT
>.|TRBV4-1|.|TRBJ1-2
CASSPSESRLNYGYTF
TGCGCCAGCAGCCCGAGCGAGAGTAGACTTAACTATGGCTACACCTTC
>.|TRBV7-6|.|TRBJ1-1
CASSLEGSNTGAFF
TGTGCCAGCAGCTTAGAAGGCTCGAACACAGGAGCTTTCTTT
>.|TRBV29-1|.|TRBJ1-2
CSVRDNRDDGYTF
TGCAGCGTCAGGGACAACCGAGACGATGGCTACACCTTC
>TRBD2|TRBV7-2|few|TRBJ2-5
CACAGVAGEATQYF
TGTGCCTGCGCGGGAGTAGCGGGAGAGGCTACCCAGTACTTC
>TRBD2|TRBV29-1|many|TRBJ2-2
CSVGGRENTGELFF
TGCAGCGTAGGAGGGAGGGAAAACACCGGGGAGCTGTTTTTT
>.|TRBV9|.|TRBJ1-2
CASSAADGYTF
TGTGCCAGCAGCGCCGCGGATGGCTACACCTTC
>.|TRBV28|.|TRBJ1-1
CASSPDQELNTEAFF
TGTGCCAGCAGTCCGGATCAGGAACTTAACACTGAAGCTTTCTTT
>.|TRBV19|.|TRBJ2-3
CATTTWGGSTDTQYF
TGTGCCACCACAACGTGGGGCGGGAGCACAGATACGCAGTATTTT
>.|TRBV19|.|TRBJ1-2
CASSIDMNGYTF
TGTGCCAGTAGTATAGATATGAACGGCTACACCTTC
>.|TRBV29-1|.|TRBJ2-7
CSVEIRLEQYF
TGCAGCGTCGAAATACGTCTCGAGCAGTACTTC
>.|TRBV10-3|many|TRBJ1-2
CAIASSLVPVYGYTF
TGTGCCATTGCCAGCAGCTTAGTACCCGTCTATGGCTACACCTTC
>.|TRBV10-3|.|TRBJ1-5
CAISERQYNQPQHF
TGTGCCATCAGTGAAAGACAGTACAATCAGCCCCAGCATTTT
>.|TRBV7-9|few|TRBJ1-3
CASSRPPGNTIYF
TGTGCCAGCAGCCGTCCACCTGGAAACACCATATATTTT
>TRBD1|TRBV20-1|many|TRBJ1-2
CSARAGGYGYTF
TGCAGTGCTAGAGCAGGGGGTTATGGCTACACCTTC
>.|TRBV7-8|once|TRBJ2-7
CAWRTGLAIFSYEQYF
TGTGCCTGGAGGACGGGGCTGGCGATCTTTTCCTACGAGCAGTACTTC
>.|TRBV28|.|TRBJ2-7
CASSFLVRGVSYEQYF
TGTGCCAGCAGTTTTTTGGTCAGGGGTGTGTCCTACGAGCAGTACTTC
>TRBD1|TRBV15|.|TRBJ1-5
CATSSRTGGVQPQHF
TGTGCCACCAGCAGCCGAACAGGGGGCGTTCAGCCCCAGCATTTT
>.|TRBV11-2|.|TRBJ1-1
CASSHNVSARAPQGHTEAFF
TGTGCCAGCAGCCACAATGTCAGTGCTAGGGCCCCCCAGGGGCACACTGAAGCTTTCTTT
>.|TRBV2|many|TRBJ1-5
CASSSGGGEQPQHF
TGTGCCAGCAGCTCTGGGGGGGGCGAGCAGCCCCAGCATTTT
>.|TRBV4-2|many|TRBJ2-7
CASSQGTLSYEQYF
TGTGCCAGCAGCCAAGGGACACTCTCCTACGAGCAGTACTTC
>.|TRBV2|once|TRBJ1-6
CASSWESNSPLHF
TGTGCCAGCAGTTGGGAGAGTAATTCACCCCTCCACTTT
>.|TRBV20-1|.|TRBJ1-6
CSAREVRQADLGPLHF
TGCAGTGCTAGAGAAGTGAGACAGGCTGATCTGGGGCCCCTCCACTTT
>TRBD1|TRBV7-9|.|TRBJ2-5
CASRPGTAGEETQYF
TGTGCCAGCAGACCCGGGACAGCTGGGGAAGAGACCCAGTACTTC
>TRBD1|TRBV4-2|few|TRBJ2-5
CASSFTGGRETQYF
TGTGCCAGCAGCTTTACAGGGGGCAGAGAGACCCAGTACTTC
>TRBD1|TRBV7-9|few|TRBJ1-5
CASSLGQGADNKSNQPQHF
TGTGCCAGCAGCTTAGGACAGGGGGCAGATAATAAGAGCAATCAGCCCCAGCATTTT
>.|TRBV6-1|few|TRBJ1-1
CASSNRPEAFF
TGTGCCAGCAGTAACAGGCCTGAAGCTTTCTTT
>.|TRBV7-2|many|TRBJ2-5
CASSSDVRRETQYF
TGTGCCAGCAGCTCCGACGTGAGGCGGGAGACCCAGTACTTC
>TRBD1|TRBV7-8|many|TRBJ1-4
CASSPDRGIATNEKLFF
TGTGCCAGCAGTCCAGACAGGGGGATAGCAACTAATGAAAAACTGTTTTTT
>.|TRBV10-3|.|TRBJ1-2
CASTAGAAGTGYGYTF
TGTGCCTCTACGGCGGGAGCAGCCGGGACCGGTTATGGCTACACCTTC
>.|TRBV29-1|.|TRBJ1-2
CSVEALRDSIYGYTF
TGCAGCGTTGAGGCCCTCCGAGACAGTATCTATGGCTACACCTTC
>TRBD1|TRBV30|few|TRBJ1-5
CAWSVTGGAGQPQHF
TGTGCCTGGAGTGTGACAGGGGGCGCGGGACAGCCCCAGCATTTT
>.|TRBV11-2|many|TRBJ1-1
CASSLKSPGSSTEAFF
TGTGCCAGCAGCTTAAAGTCCCCGGGAAGTAGCACTGAAGCTTTCTTT
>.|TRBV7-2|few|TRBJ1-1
CASSLESPRAFF
TGTGCCAGCAGCTTAGAATCCCCGAGAGCTTTCTTT
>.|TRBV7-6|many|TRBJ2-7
CASSLGTTAYEQYF
TGTGCCAGCAGCTTAGGGACAACAGCCTACGAGCAGTACTTC
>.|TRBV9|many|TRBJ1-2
CASKPGPGDYGYTF
TGTGCCAGCAAGCCGGGTCCGGGAGACTATGGCTACACCTTC
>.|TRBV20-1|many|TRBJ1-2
CSAKPSGPYGYTF
TGCAGTGCTAAACCTTCGGGGCCTTATGGCTACACCTTC
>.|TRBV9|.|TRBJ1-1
CASSGAGRVNTEAFF
TGTGCCAGCAGCGGTGCCGGGAGGGTGAACACTGAAGCTTTCTTT
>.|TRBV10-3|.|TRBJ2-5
CAISQGITAGQETQYF
TGTGCCATCAGTCAGGGTATAACGGCGGGCCAAGAGACCCAGTACTTC
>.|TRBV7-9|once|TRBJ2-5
CASSLTESNEKTQYF
TGTGCCAGCAGCTTGACAGAGTCTAATGAAAAGACCCAGTACTTC
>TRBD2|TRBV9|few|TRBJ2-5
CASSAGGAETQYF
TGTGCCAGCAGCGCCGGGGGGGCGGAGACCCAGTACTTC
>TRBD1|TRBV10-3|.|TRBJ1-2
CAAWTGYGYTF
TGTGCCGCCTGGACAGGCTATGGCTACACCTTC
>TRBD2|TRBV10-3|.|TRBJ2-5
CAIRRAGGPIGETQYF
TGTGCCATCAGACGAGCGGGAGGGCCTATCGGGGAGACCCAGTACTTC
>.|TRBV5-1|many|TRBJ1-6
CASSLIENSPLHF
TGCGCCAGCAGCTTGATTGAAAATTCACCCCTCCACTTT
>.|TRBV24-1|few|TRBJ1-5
CATSDRQVRQPQHF
TGTGCCACCAGTGATCGACAGGTTCGACAGCCCCAGCATTTT
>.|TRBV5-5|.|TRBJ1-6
CASTPQWEGSPLHF
TGTGCCAGCACCCCACAATGGGAGGGTTCACCCCTCCACTTT
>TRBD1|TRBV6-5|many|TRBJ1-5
CASSQDRGVQPQHF
TGTGCCAGCAGCCAGGACAGGGGCGTTCAGCCCCAGCATTTT
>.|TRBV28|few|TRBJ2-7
CASSLEGNEQYF
TGTGCCAGCAGTTTGGAGGGAAACGAGCAGTACTTC
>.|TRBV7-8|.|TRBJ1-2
CASSLGTSGGYTF
TGTGCCAGCAGCTTAGGGACCTCTGGTGGCTACACCTTC
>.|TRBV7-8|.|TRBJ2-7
CASSPGWGGGLSYEQYF
TGTGCCAGCAGCCCGGGGTGGGGGGGGGGCCTCTCCTACGAGCAGTACTTC
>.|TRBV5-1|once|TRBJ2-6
CASSERGKTGANVLTF
TGCGCCAGCAGCGAAAGAGGGAAGACTGGGGCCAACGTCCTGACTTTC
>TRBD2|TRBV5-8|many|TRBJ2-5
CASSSAQGLAGVGETQYF
TGTGCCAGCAGCTCCGCACAGGGCCTAGCGGGAGTTGGAGAGACCCAGTACTTC
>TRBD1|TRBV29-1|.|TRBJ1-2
CSAPPDRGRGYTF
TGCAGCGCTCCCCCCGACAGGGGGCGAGGCTACACCTTC
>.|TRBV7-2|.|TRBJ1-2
CASSLGARYGYTF
TGTGCCAGCAGCTTAGGGGCTCGCTATGGCTACACCTTC